This T cell receptor beta chain was retrieved from a study of T cells in pancreatic ductal adenocarcinoma. The repertoire was sequenced with immunoSEQ multiplex PCR; TCRdb's copy has only in-frame clones and lacks some. The sample has tens of thousands of clones, approximately 94% seen once. Findings of the study overall: Enrichment of CD45RO+ effector over naive T cells in tumors may bias clonality. Results skew toward the minority of patients with early-stage disease.

Surgery without prior neoadjuvant therapy was the treatment of the selected pancreatic ductal adenocarcinoma patients. CDR1 and CDR2 (germline): SGHTA, FQGTGA. V lost 5 bases and J lost 4, with 15 bases in between. The CDR3 is made up of 15 amino acids. A word on this clone: Antigen: not known.

The sequence was obtained from a human donor with pancreatic ductal adenocarcinoma. The sample consisted of PBMCs. V is TRBV7-3 and J is TRBJ2-1; possibly TRBD2 for D (5 bases). This CDR3 reads CASSPDGLVYNEQFF. The CDR3, as DNA: TGTGCCAGCAGCCCGGACGGACTGGTATACAATGAGCAGTTCTTC.